This is a list of T cell receptor beta chains from one sample in a study of blood T cell repertoires in COVID-19. The data were produced by immunoSEQ multiplex PCR, yet TCRdb's version contains in-frame clones alone and is incomplete. The sample consists of about 240,000 clones, approximately 90% of them appearing once. Sequencing used peripheral blood. These receptor sequences come from a man in his 60s who had recovered from COVID-19. Each CDR3 is given with its conserved first and last residue. Each record gives: D gene, clone size, V gene, J gene, CDR3 DNA, CDR3 protein. The D gene is left open where the match is weak. Only some rows state a clone size, as once, few, many or a class for expanded clones.

D: TRBD2
size: few
V: TRBV29-1
J: TRBJ2-3
DNA: TGCAGCGTTGAGGGGGCGGCTAGCGGGGGTACAGATACGCAGTATTTT
CDR3: CSVEGAASGGTDTQYF

D: TRBD2
size: -
V: TRBV4-2
J: TRBJ2-7
DNA: TGTGCCAGCAGCCTTACTAGCGCGTACGAGCAGTACTTC
CDR3: CASSLTSAYEQYF

D: TRBD2
size: -
V: TRBV6-5
J: TRBJ2-1
DNA: TGTGCCAGCAGGTTGAGCGGGGGGAATGAGCAGTTCTTC
CDR3: CASRLSGGNEQFF

D: TRBD1
size: -
V: TRBV3-1/TRBV3-2
J: TRBJ1-2
DNA: TGTGCCAGCAGCCAAGGGGGGACAGGGGGACCCACCTTC
CDR3: CASSQGGTGGPTF

D: -
size: -
V: TRBV4-2
J: TRBJ2-1
DNA: TGTGCCAGCAGCCAAGGGGGCGGGACTCAGTTCTTC
CDR3: CASSQGGGTQFF

D: TRBD2
size: -
V: TRBV6-5
J: TRBJ2-7
DNA: TGTGCCAGCAAATTCAGGGCAGAGCGGGGGCAGTACTTC
CDR3: CASKFRAERGQYF

D: -
size: few
V: TRBV27
J: TRBJ1-1
DNA: TGTGCCAGCAGTTTTGGGAGTATGAACACTGAAGCTTTCTTT
CDR3: CASSFGSMNTEAFF

D: TRBD2
size: -
V: TRBV7-9
J: TRBJ2-3
DNA: TGTGCCAGCAGCCCCCATAGCGGGGGGGCCCTAGATACGCAGTATTTT
CDR3: CASSPHSGGALDTQYF

D: -
size: -
V: TRBV9
J: TRBJ2-3
DNA: TGTGCCAGCAGCGTAGCTACAGATTACGGCGCAGATACGCAGTATTTT
CDR3: CASSVATDYGADTQYF

D: -
size: few
V: TRBV27
J: TRBJ1-1
DNA: TGTGCCAGCGGTAAAGACAGGAATTCCGTAGCTATGAACACTGAAGCTTTCTTT
CDR3: CASGKDRNSVAMNTEAFF

D: TRBD1
size: few
V: TRBV6-5
J: TRBJ1-5
DNA: TGTGCCAGCAGTTACTCCAGACAGGGAGGCCAGCCCCAGCATTTT
CDR3: CASSYSRQGGQPQHF

D: -
size: -
V: TRBV6-5
J: TRBJ1-3
DNA: TGTGCCAGCAGGGGGCGGGGGGGTGCTGGAAACACCATATATTTT
CDR3: CASRGRGGAGNTIYF

D: -
size: once
V: TRBV6-5
J: TRBJ1-5
DNA: TGTGCCAGCAGGGGCATCGCCCAGCATTTT
CDR3: CASRGIAQHF

D: TRBD2
size: -
V: TRBV5-4
J: TRBJ2-3
DNA: TGTGCCAGCAGCGACGGGACTAGCGGGGGGGTTGTTGCTGATACGCAGTATTTT
CDR3: CASSDGTSGGVVADTQYF

D: -
size: once
V: TRBV14
J: TRBJ1-1
DNA: TGTGCCAGCAGCCACAAACCCCGTCCCGGTCCGGGTGAAGCTTTCTTT
CDR3: CASSHKPRPGPGEAFF

D: -
size: -
V: TRBV5-1
J: TRBJ2-5
DNA: TGCGCCAGCAGCTTGGAACCCACGGGGCAAGAGACCCAGTACTTC
CDR3: CASSLEPTGQETQYF

D: -
size: -
V: TRBV14
J: TRBJ2-1
DNA: TGTGCCAGCAGCCAAGATAGAAGCAATGAGCAGTTCTTC
CDR3: CASSQDRSNEQFF

D: TRBD2
size: -
V: TRBV5-1
J: TRBJ2-1
DNA: TGCGCCAGCAGCCCTAGCGGGGCCACCTACAATGAGCAGTTCTTC
CDR3: CASSPSGATYNEQFF

D: -
size: -
V: TRBV10-3
J: TRBJ2-2
DNA: TGTGCCATCAAGGCGGGGGCGGAAGGGACCGGGGAGCTGTTTTTT
CDR3: CAIKAGAEGTGELFF

D: -
size: -
V: TRBV9
J: TRBJ1-3
DNA: TGTGCCAGCAGCGCCTCGGGGTTCTCTGGAAACACCATATATTTT
CDR3: CASSASGFSGNTIYF

D: -
size: -
V: TRBV2
J: TRBJ1-2
DNA: TGTGCCAGCATTCAAGGGACATATCAAGGCTATGGCTACACCTTC
CDR3: CASIQGTYQGYGYTF

D: -
size: -
V: TRBV14
J: TRBJ2-1
DNA: TGTGCCAGCAGCCAAGGAAGGGGCCCCCCCAATGAGCAGTTCTTC
CDR3: CASSQGRGPPNEQFF

D: TRBD2
size: -
V: TRBV5-5
J: TRBJ2-5
DNA: TGTGCCAGCAGCCGCCAGACTAGCGCCGCAGAGACCCAGTACTTC
CDR3: CASSRQTSAAETQYF

D: -
size: few
V: TRBV29-1
J: TRBJ1-2
DNA: TGCAGCGTTGACAGGCTCTATGGCTACACCTTC
CDR3: CSVDRLYGYTF

D: -
size: -
V: TRBV5-1
J: TRBJ2-7
DNA: TGCGCCAGCAGCGGGGGGACAGCACAGGGGCGCGAGCAGTACTTC
CDR3: CASSGGTAQGREQYF

D: -
size: -
V: TRBV9
J: TRBJ2-1
DNA: TGTGCCAGCAGCGTAGCACTAGCCTCAAATGAGCAGTTCTTC
CDR3: CASSVALASNEQFF

D: -
size: -
V: TRBV29-1
J: TRBJ1-2
DNA: TGCAGCGTTGAAGATCAGAGGCCCTATGGCTACACCTTC
CDR3: CSVEDQRPYGYTF

D: -
size: -
V: TRBV11-3
J: TRBJ2-5
DNA: TGTGCCAGCAGCTCTCGTCGGGGTACCCAAGAGACCCAGTACTTC
CDR3: CASSSRRGTQETQYF

D: -
size: -
V: TRBV30
J: TRBJ2-2
DNA: TGTGCCTGGGACGGAACAGCCGGGGAGCTGTTTTTT
CDR3: CAWDGTAGELFF

D: -
size: -
V: TRBV3-1/TRBV3-2
J: TRBJ1-3
DNA: TGTGCCAGCAGCCAAGAATCTAGAGGGGGTGGAAACACCATATATTTT
CDR3: CASSQESRGGGNTIYF

D: TRBD2
size: -
V: TRBV7-6
J: TRBJ2-3
DNA: TGTGCCAGCAGCTTATACAGGGTAGCGGGGGGGGAAGCCCCTAGCACAGATACGCAGTATTTT
CDR3: CASSLYRVAGGEAPSTDTQYF

D: -
size: -
V: TRBV19
J: TRBJ1-1
DNA: TGTGCCAGTACCCCCCTGAGGGTTCTGGAGAACACTGAAGCTTTCTTT
CDR3: CASTPLRVLENTEAFF

D: -
size: -
V: TRBV12-5
J: TRBJ2-3
DNA: TGTGCTAGTGGCTCCCCCACAGATACGCAGTATTTT
CDR3: CASGSPTDTQYF

D: TRBD1
size: -
V: TRBV2
J: TRBJ2-7
DNA: TGTGCCAGCTCTGTACGTAGGGGGCCCACCTACGAGCAGTACTTC
CDR3: CASSVRRGPTYEQYF

D: TRBD1
size: -
V: TRBV7-9
J: TRBJ1-4
DNA: TGTGCCAGCAGCTTTCGTCCTGGGACAGGGGGTGGTAATGAAAAACTGTTTTTT
CDR3: CASSFRPGTGGGNEKLFF

D: TRBD2
size: -
V: TRBV2
J: TRBJ2-5
DNA: TGTGCCAGCAGTGCTCCCAGAGTCGGGGAGGGGACCCAGTACTTC
CDR3: CASSAPRVGEGTQYF